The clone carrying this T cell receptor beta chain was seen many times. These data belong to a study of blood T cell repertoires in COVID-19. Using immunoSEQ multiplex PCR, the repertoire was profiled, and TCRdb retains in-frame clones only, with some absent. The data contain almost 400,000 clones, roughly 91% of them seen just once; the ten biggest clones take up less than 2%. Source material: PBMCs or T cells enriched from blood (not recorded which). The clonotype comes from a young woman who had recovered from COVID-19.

CDR3 loop: CASKRLGTGYEQYF. CDR3 in DNA: TGTGCCAGCAAGCGACTCGGCACAGGCTACGAGCAGTACTTC. V and J are TRBV6-5 and TRBJ2-7; D perhaps matches TRBD1 (5 bases). Germline V gene data show CDR1 as MNHEY and CDR2 as SVGAGI. The V gene lost 7 bases and the J gene lost 3 bases, with 16 bases spanning the gap. The CDR3 totals 14 residues.